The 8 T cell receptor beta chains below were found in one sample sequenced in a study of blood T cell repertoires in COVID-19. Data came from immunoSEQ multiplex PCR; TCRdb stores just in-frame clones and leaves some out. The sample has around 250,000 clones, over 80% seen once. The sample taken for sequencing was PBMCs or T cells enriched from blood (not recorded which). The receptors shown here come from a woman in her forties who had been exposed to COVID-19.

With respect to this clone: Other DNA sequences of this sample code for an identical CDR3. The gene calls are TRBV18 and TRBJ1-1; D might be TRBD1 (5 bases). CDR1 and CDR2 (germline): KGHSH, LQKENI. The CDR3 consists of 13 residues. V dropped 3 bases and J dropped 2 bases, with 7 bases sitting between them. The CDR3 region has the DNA TGTGCCAGCTCACCTCAGGGAAACACTGAAGCTTTCTTT. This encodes CASSPQGNTEAFF.

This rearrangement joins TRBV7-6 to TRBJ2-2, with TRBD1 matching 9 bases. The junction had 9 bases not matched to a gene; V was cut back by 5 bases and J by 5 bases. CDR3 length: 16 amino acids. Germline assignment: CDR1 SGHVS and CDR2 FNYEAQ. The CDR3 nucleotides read TGTGCCAGCAGCCCCCGGGACAGGGAATTTACCGGGGAGCTGTTTTTT. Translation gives CASSPRDREFTGELFF.

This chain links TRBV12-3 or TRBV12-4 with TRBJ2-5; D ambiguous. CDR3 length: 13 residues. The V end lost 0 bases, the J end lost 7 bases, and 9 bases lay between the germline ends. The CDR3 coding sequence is TGTGCCAGCAGTTTAGCCATGAGTGGGACCCAGTACTTC. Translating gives CASSLAMSGTQYF.

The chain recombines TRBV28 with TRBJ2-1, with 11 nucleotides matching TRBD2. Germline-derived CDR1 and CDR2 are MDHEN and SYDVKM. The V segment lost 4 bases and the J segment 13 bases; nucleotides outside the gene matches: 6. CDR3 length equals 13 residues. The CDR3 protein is CASSSLTSGVQFF. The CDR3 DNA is TGTGCCAGCAGTTCCCTGACTAGCGGGGTCCAGTTCTTC.

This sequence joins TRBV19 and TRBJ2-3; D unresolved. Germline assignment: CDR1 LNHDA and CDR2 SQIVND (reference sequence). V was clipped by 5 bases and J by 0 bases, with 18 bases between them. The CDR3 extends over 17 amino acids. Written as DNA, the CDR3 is TGTGCCAGTAGTGCCCCGAACAGAGTCGAGAGCACAGATACGCAGTATTTT. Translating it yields CASSAPNRVESTDTQYF.

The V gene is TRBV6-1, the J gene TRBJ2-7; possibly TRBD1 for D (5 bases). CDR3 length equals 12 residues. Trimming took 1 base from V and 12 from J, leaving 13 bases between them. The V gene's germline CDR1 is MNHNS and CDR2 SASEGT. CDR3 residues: CASSEGAGLGYF. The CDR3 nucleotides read TGTGCCAGCAGTGAAGGTGCAGGGCTAGGGTACTTC.

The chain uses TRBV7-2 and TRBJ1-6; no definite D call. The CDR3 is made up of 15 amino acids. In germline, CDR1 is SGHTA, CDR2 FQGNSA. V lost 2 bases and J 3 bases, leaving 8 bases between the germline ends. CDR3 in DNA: TGTGCCAGCAGCTTAATCCGCGTCTATAATTCACCCCTCCACTTT. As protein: CASSLIRVYNSPLHF.

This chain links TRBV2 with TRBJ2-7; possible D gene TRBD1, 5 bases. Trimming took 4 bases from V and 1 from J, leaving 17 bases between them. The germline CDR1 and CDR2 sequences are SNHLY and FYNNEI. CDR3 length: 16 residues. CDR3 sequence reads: CASSGAGPEKSYEQYV. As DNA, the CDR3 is TGTGCCAGCAGTGGGGCAGGGCCCGAAAAATCCTACGAGCAGTACGTC.